These 28 T cell receptor beta chains originate from one sample sequenced in a study of blood T cell repertoires in COVID-19. TCRdb's table, derived via immunoSEQ multiplex PCR, lists solely in-frame clones and lacks some. Of roughly 200,000 clones listed, 70% to 90% are singletons. Sequencing was done on a sample of peripheral blood. These receptors originate from a woman over 75 with acute or convalescent COVID-19.

The chain carries TRBV12-5 and TRBJ2-3; TRBD2 matches at 7 bases. V lost 2 bases and J lost 2; bases outside the gene matches: 7. The V gene's germline CDR1 is LGHNT and CDR2 FRNRAP. CDR3 size: 16 residues. The CDR3 DNA is TGTGCTAGTGGTTTGTCAAGCGGGACGATCACAGATACGCAGTATTTT. Its protein product is CASGLSSGTITDTQYF.

The gene calls are TRBV4-3 and TRBJ1-5; D not certain. There are 15 residues in the CDR3. Trimming removed 0 bases at V and 3 bases at J, with 9 bases between. Germline-derived CDR1 and CDR2 are LGHNA and YSLEER. CDR3 residues: CASSQDDTNNQPQHF. As DNA, the CDR3 is TGCGCCAGCAGCCAAGATGACACAAACAATCAGCCCCAGCATTTT.

The chain recombines TRBV7-2 with TRBJ2-7; 8 positions match TRBD1. V was pared by 5 bases and J by 3 bases, with 6 bases of the junction left unmatched. CDR1 is SGHTA and CDR2 is FQGNSA in the germline V gene. CDR3 length equals 14 residues. The chain's CDR3 is CASSPDRAYYEQYF. The CDR3 DNA reads as TGTGCCAGCAGCCCGGACAGGGCCTACTACGAGCAGTACTTC.

This clone was detected only once. The V call is TRBV7-3, the J call TRBJ2-3; 12 bases are a match to TRBD2. The length of the CDR3 is 18 residues. In germline, CDR1 is SGHTA, CDR2 FQGTGA. The J segment lost 0 bases and the V segment lost 2 bases, leaving 6 bases of the junction unmatched. The CDR3 region has the DNA TGTGCCAGCAGCTTAGTCGGGACTAGCGGGCCTAGCACAGATACGCAGTATTTT. Protein: CASSLVGTSGPSTDTQYF.

The rearrangement links TRBV3-1 (or the pseudogene TRBV3-2) to TRBJ2-1; weak D call: TRBD2 (5 bases). The CDR3 runs to 13 residues. V dropped 4 bases and J dropped 9 bases, with 13 bases sitting between them. In germline, CDR1 is LGHDT, CDR2 YNNKEL (reference sequence). CDR3 in amino acids: CASSLSRAGEQFF. In DNA form, the CDR3 reads TGTGCCAGCAGCCTCTCCCGGGCGGGTGAGCAGTTCTTC.

The V and J genes are TRBV5-6 and TRBJ2-2; 9 bases match TRBD1. CDR3 length equals 14 residues. Trimming at V came to 4 bases and at J to 4 bases, leaving 2 bases not matched to a gene. Germline CDR1 reads SGHDT; CDR2 reads YYEEEE. DNA for the CDR3: TGTGCCAGCAGCGGACAGGGGTCCACCGGGGAGCTGTTTTTT. Protein: CASSGQGSTGELFF.

The chain couples TRBV6-4 to TRBJ1-2; TRBD1 agrees at 9 bases. V shed 5 bases, J shed 8 bases, and the junction held 12 bases outside the gene matches. CDR3 length: 15 residues. Germline loops: CDR1 MRHNA, CDR2 SNTAGT. For the CDR3, the DNA is TGTGCCAGCAGTCAAACCGGGACAGGGACTGCGGGCTACACCTTC. The encoded protein is CASSQTGTGTAGYTF.

The rearrangement links TRBV18 to TRBJ2-7; the D gene is possibly TRBD1 (6 bases). V was clipped by 3 bases and J by 5 bases, with 11 bases between them. The germline CDR1 and CDR2 sequences are KGHSH and LQKENI. This CDR3 contains 13 residues. CDR3: CASSPAGADEQYF. CDR3 nucleotide sequence: TGTGCCAGCTCACCCGCAGGGGCGGACGAGCAGTACTTC.

In its sample, this clone was seen once. The chain couples TRBV18 to TRBJ1-1; 7 nucleotides match TRBD1. CDR1 and CDR2 (germline): KGHSH, LQKENI. Trimming removed 1 base from V and 3 bases from J; junction bases left unmatched: 8. The CDR3 totals 16 residues. The CDR3 sequence: CASSPQLTGVDTEAFF. CDR3 sequence (DNA): TGTGCCAGCTCACCACAACTTACAGGGGTCGACACTGAAGCTTTCTTT.

V and J are TRBV7-2 and TRBJ2-1, with no clear D. CDR3 length: 12 residues. Germline V lookup: CDR1 SGHTA, CDR2 FQGNSA. The V end lost 2 bases, the J end lost 7 bases, and 6 bases lay between the germline ends. CDR3 protein: CASSLFRNEQFF. The CDR3 coding sequence is TGTGCCAGCAGCTTATTCCGTAATGAGCAGTTCTTC.

The rearrangement joins TRBV5-1 to TRBJ1-2, with D tentatively TRBD1 (6 bases). The CDR3 extends over 15 amino acids. The germline V and J ends were trimmed by 1 base and 4 bases, with 14 bases remaining between them. Germline V lookup: CDR1 SGHRS, CDR2 YFSETQ. The CDR3 here is CASSLTQGRIYGYTF. CDR3 DNA: TGCGCCAGCAGCTTGACTCAGGGGCGCATCTATGGCTACACCTTC.

The V gene is TRBV4-1, the J gene TRBJ2-3; TRBD2 matches at 12 bases. Per germline, CDR1 MGHRA and CDR2 YSYEKL. CDR3 length equals 17 residues. J was trimmed by 7 bases and V by 0 bases; bases with no gene match: 8. The CDR3 sequence: CASSQDLPSGRVYTQYF. CDR3 sequence (DNA): TGCGCCAGCAGCCAAGATCTCCCTAGCGGGAGGGTGTATACGCAGTATTTT.

The V and J genes are TRBV5-5 and TRBJ2-1, with 10 bases fitting TRBD2. The germline gives CDR1 SGHKS, CDR2 YYEKEE (reference sequence). The CDR3 runs 18 residues. V gave up 0 bases and J gave up 10 bases; unmatched junction bases: 16. The CDR3 sequence is CASSLALLAGDRAGEQFF. CDR3 DNA sequence: TGTGCCAGCAGCTTGGCCCTTCTAGCGGGAGATAGGGCGGGGGAGCAGTTCTTC.

The genes are TRBV7-2 and TRBJ2-7, with 12 bases identical to TRBD2. Per the germline V gene, CDR1 is SGHTA and CDR2 is FQGNSA. V lost 2 bases, J lost 6 bases, and 5 bases stayed unmatched. The length of the CDR3 is 15 residues. CDR3 nucleotide sequence: TGTGCCAGCAGCTTACGACTAGCGGGAGTTAGCGAGCAGTACTTC. This encodes CASSLRLAGVSEQYF.

The CDR3 reads CASSGQGGQPQHF. The CDR3 bases are TGCGCCAGCAGTGGGCAGGGTGGTCAGCCCCAGCATTTT. This chain joins TRBV5-1 and TRBJ1-5, with D tentatively TRBD1 (5 bases). Trimming took off 5 bases at V and 6 bases at J, with 12 bases between the two ends. Germline V gives CDR1 SGHRS, CDR2 YFSETQ. The CDR3 has 13 amino acids.

This clone has a handful of counts. The chain has TRBV15 and TRBJ2-5; TRBD2 is a possible D gene (7 bases). Trimming shortened V by 5 bases and J by 3 bases, and 19 bases separated the two germline ends. Germline CDR1 reads LNHNV; CDR2 reads YYDKDF (reference sequence). The CDR3 totals 16 residues. The CDR3 region is CATSVLWGGPKETQYF. The DNA for the CDR3 is TGTGCCACCAGCGTCCTCTGGGGGGGGCCGAAAGAGACCCAGTACTTC.

V gene TRBV30 combines with J gene TRBJ1-2; D is ambiguous. The CDR3 contains 13 residues. The V gene lost 3 bases and the J gene lost 0 bases, with 8 bases spanning the gap. Germline V gene data show CDR1 as GTSNPN and CDR2 as SVGIG (reference sequence). The chain's CDR3 is CAWRALSNYGYTF. The CDR3 nucleotides are TGTGCCTGGAGAGCTCTATCTAACTATGGCTACACCTTC.

This chain joins TRBV27 and TRBJ2-5, with 14 bases identical to TRBD2. Germline values: CDR1 MNHEY, CDR2 SMNVEV (reference sequence). V trimming: 5 bases; J trimming: 5 bases; junction bases outside the gene matches: 7. The CDR3 is made up of 16 amino acids. CDR3 in DNA: TGTGCCAGCAGTCCCGGACTAGCGGGAGGCCTGGAGACCCAGTACTTC. This sequence encodes CASSPGLAGGLETQYF.

This chain joins TRBV5-1 and TRBJ2-1; 10 bases are shared with TRBD2. With V trimmed by 5 bases and J by 0 bases, 11 bases remained unmatched. The CDR3 runs 18 residues. Germline V gene sequence: CDR1 SGHRS, CDR2 YFSETQ. The chain's CDR3 is CASRRASGSLVSYNEQFF. CDR3 DNA sequence: TGCGCCAGCAGAAGGGCTAGCGGGAGTTTAGTCTCCTACAATGAGCAGTTCTTC.

The rearrangement links TRBV4-3 to TRBJ2-3; D might be TRBD2 (8 bases). Per the germline V gene, CDR1 is LGHNA and CDR2 is YSLEER. The V gene lost 2 bases and the J gene lost 9 bases, with 27 bases spanning the gap. The CDR3 covers 18 residues. The CDR3 spells CASSQNLLRAGGGGTQYF. In nucleotides, the CDR3 is TGCGCCAGCAGCCAAAACCTCCTACGCGCGGGAGGAGGGGGCACGCAGTATTTT.

This clone was observed a few times. This chain connects TRBV7-8 to TRBJ2-2; 9 bases are shared with TRBD1. The V and J ends lost 5 bases and 13 bases, in that order; junction bases with no gene match: 11. The CDR3 totals 14 residues. Germline V gene data show CDR1 as SGHVS and CDR2 as FQNEAQ. The CDR3 DNA reads TGTGCCAGCAGCGTGGGACAGGGATTTCGTCCGCTGTTTTTT. Translation: CASSVGQGFRPLFF.

This chain connects TRBV19 to TRBJ1-2; D is possibly TRBD1 (5 bases). This CDR3 is 14 amino acids long. CDR1 is LNHDA, CDR2 SQIVND, per germline (reference sequence). Trimming stripped 3 bases from V and 7 bases from J, with 15 bases between. CDR3 nucleotides: TGTGCCAGTAGTATCGGTGGGGGGAGCCCTGGCTACACCTTC. It yields the protein CASSIGGGSPGYTF.

The chain couples TRBV7-2 to TRBJ2-4; no clear D. The germline V and J ends were trimmed by 6 bases and 6 bases, with 6 bases remaining between them. This CDR3 comprises 11 residues. The germline V gene encodes CDR1 SGHTA and CDR2 FQGNSA. CDR3 coding DNA: TGTGCCAGCAGGAACGGAAACATTCAGTACTTC. Protein product: CASRNGNIQYF.

This chain uses TRBV5-1 with TRBJ2-3; TRBD2 matches 9 bases. V lost 8 bases and J lost 1; bases outside the gene matches: 2. CDR3 size: 13 residues. Germline V gene lookup returns CDR1 SGHRS and CDR2 YFSETQ. CDR3 DNA: TGCGCCAGTTGGACTAGCGGCACAGATACGCAGTATTTT. Translating gives CASWTSGTDTQYF.

The V call is TRBV7-9, the J call TRBJ1-4; 10 bases align to TRBD1. CDR3 size: 15 residues. CDR1 SEHNR and CDR2 FQNEAQ come from the germline V gene (reference sequence). With V trimmed by 4 bases and J by 8 bases, 7 bases remained unmatched. DNA for the CDR3: TGTGCCAGCAGCTCCGACAGGGGGCGCGGAGAAAAACTGTTTTTT. This codes for CASSSDRGRGEKLFF.

CDR3 loop: CASSLYYQPQHF. The CDR3 DNA reads as TGTGCCAGCAGCTTATACTATCAGCCCCAGCATTTT. The genes are TRBV7-9 and TRBJ1-5; D is unclear. Between the trimmed V and J ends, which lost 2 bases and 5 bases, there was a span of 4 bases. The V gene's germline CDR1 is SEHNR and CDR2 FQNEAQ (reference sequence). This CDR3 comprises 12 residues.

V gene TRBV7-2 combines with J gene TRBJ1-5; no clear D. Trimming shortened V by 2 bases and J by 2 bases, and 7 bases separated the two germline ends. The CDR3 contains 14 residues. Germline values: CDR1 SGHTA, CDR2 FQGNSA. The DNA for the CDR3 is TGTGCCAGCAGCTTACGGGAGGGCAATCAGCCCCAGCATTTT. Protein sequence: CASSLREGNQPQHF. The variable domain in full, with the rest retrieved from reference TRBV7-2 and TRBJ1-5, is GAGVSQSPSNKVTEKGKDVELRCDPISGHTALYWYRQSLGQGLEFLIYFQGNSAPDKSGLPSDRFSAERTGGSVSTLTIQRTQQEDSAVYLCASSLREGNQPQHFGDGTRLSIL.

The CDR3, as DNA: TGTGCCAGCAGTTTAATTAGCGGGAGGGGGGGCCTTTTGGATGAGCAGTTCTTC. Its protein product is CASSLISGRGGLLDEQFF. The rearrangement links TRBV28 to TRBJ2-1; 11 bases match TRBD2. The V gene end was trimmed by 2 bases and the J gene end by 8 bases; junction bases not matched to a gene: 14. CDR1 is MDHEN, CDR2 SYDVKM, per germline. The CDR3 contains 18 residues.